This TCR beta chain was identified in a study of T cell responses to AZD1222 COVID-19 vaccine (dated by TCRdb to the early 2020s). At the level of the whole study: AZD1222 recipients given second doses at about 4 weeks or at about 12 weeks were pooled, since spike-specific TCR depth and breadth were not found to differ between the two schedules. TCR sequencing covered 230 or so trial participants: roughly 200 given two doses of AZD1222 and around 26 given two doses of MenACWY control vaccine. Trial participants were enrolled into age subgroups of 18-55, 56-69 and 70-plus years, which contained around 150, 29 and 61 TCR-sequenced participants, respectively.

Overall results and qualifications from the work: Epitopes outside the regions mutated in the B.1.351 and B.1.1.7 variants were reportedly recognized by nearly half of the unique spike-specific TCRs. Because no day 14 peak-response samples were available, the repertoires could be characterized only after the peak T cell response. In the small 56-69-year group, the increase in depth fell short of significance, most likely because of low power. Only six or seven AZD1222 recipients were SARS-CoV-2 seropositive at baseline, limiting conclusions about previously exposed vaccinees. CD4 TCRs associated with the vaccine covered the entire spike protein, and the dominant responses were in regions 160-218 and 743-854. After two AZD1222 doses, spike-specific TCR breadth and depth were significantly higher than at day 0 and than in MenACWY recipients. Participants were mostly white British and included more females than males, and it was suggested by the authors that clonal diversity may have been underestimated.

Sample time point, as interpreted from the label and publication: baseline before first vaccination. Vaccinee samples came from UK trials COV001 and COV002, including a single-blind randomized controlled phase 2/3 trial of AZD1222 (ChAdOx1 nCoV-19) in healthy adults. For TCRbeta chain sequencing, PBMC samples were collected from trial participants at day 0 and at day 28 after the second dose. Of note for this clone: Its antigen remains undetermined. Base-call qualities are not available, and no considerably larger clone is one nucleotide away.

The CDR3 regions of human TCRbeta chains were analyzed by immunosequencing. For the original study's pipeline: Repertoire TCRs were checked for matches against a reference library of SARS-CoV-2-specific TCRs that had been generated using the MIRA antigen-specificity platform. Breadth was defined as the fraction of unique TCRs that were SARS-CoV-2-associated, and depth was defined as the fraction of total T cells that were SARS-CoV-2-associated. Using the MIRA data, each spike-specific TCR was mapped to the spike region that the TCR reacts to and placed in a CD4 or CD8 class. Log10-transformed breadth and depth values were compared by one-way ANOVA with Sidak's multiple comparisons tests. The table was pulled from immuneACCESS by TCRdb, which kept in-frame rearrangements only. Such tables lose some clones; where checked, under half of the loss comes from unresolved V genes, and the rest has no known cause. V, J and clone size reflect that table, while D and trimming were determined from the DNA. A total of roughly 140,000 clones appear in this sample, roughly 88% of them only once. Clones ranked in the top ten supply about 3.5% of the sample.

The CDR3 numbers 15 residues from cysteine through phenylalanine. The only DNA kept is the CDR3, 45 bases in frame from the first base. The germline V gene (reference sequence) gives CDR1 as SEHNR and CDR2 as FQNEAQ. At the junction V is shortened by 1 base and J by 9 bases, with 16 bases in between. This chain joins TRBV7-9 to TRBJ1-5; D gene: possibly TRBD1, on 5 matching bases. This TCR was recovered from an adult in good health. The sequenced sample was peripheral blood, obtained on day 0 of AZD1222 vaccination. The CDR3 region: CASSLEEGTAWPQHF. The DNA sequence is given as TGTGCCAGCAGCTTAGAGGAGGGGACCGCTTGGCCCCAGCATTTT.